The 6 T cell receptor beta chains given below trace back to one sample, sequenced in a study of shared clonotypes between healthy human individuals. Here immunoSEQ multiplex PCR was the method, and the copy in TCRdb shows in-frame clones only, minus some. The sample includes roughly 1.5 million clones, about 98% seen only once; the top ten take about 0.42%. Input material: naive CD4+ T cells sorted from blood. Subset indicated: CD45RA+ positively selected. These receptors were collected from a man aged 25 to 40 in good health.

The chain joins TRBV7-8 to TRBJ1-4; perhaps TRBD1 as D (6 bases). The CDR3 is 17 residues long. In germline, CDR1 is SGHVS, CDR2 FQNEAQ. V was cut by 5 bases and J by 2 bases, with 18 bases left in between. CDR3 nucleotide sequence: TGTGCCAGCAGCGTCTACAGGGCCCCGTCGACTAATGAAAAACTGTTTTTT. Amino acid sequence: CASSVYRAPSTNEKLFF.

The V and J genes are TRBV9 and TRBJ2-1; 7 nucleotides match TRBD1. CDR3 length: 14 amino acids. Looked up from germline, CDR1 is SGDLS and CDR2 is YYNGEE. V shed 5 bases and J 10 bases; nucleotides not matched to a gene: 12. CDR3 region: CASSFSGTAREQFF. The CDR3 nucleotides read TGTGCCAGCAGTTTTTCCGGGACAGCACGGGAGCAGTTCTTC.

V is TRBV2 and J is TRBJ2-1; TRBD2 might be the D (5 bases). Trimming removed 8 bases at V and 7 bases at J, with 12 bases between. Germline V CDR1 and CDR2: SNHLY, FYNNEI. This CDR3 has 12 amino acids. Here the CDR3 DNA reads TGTGCCAGCTCCCGACGCGGGAATGAGCAGTTCTTC. Its protein is CASSRRGNEQFF.

The V call is TRBV5-1, the J call TRBJ2-3, with D possibly TRBD1 on 5 matching bases. Germline V gene sequence: CDR1 SGHRS, CDR2 YFSETQ. This CDR3 has 15 residues. V lost 0 bases, J lost 2 bases, and 10 bases lay in between. The CDR3 sequence: CASSLASGNTDTQYF. In nucleotides, the CDR3 is TGCGCCAGCAGCTTGGCCTCAGGGAACACAGATACGCAGTATTTT. Drawing the rest from reference TRBV5-1 and TRBJ2-3, the complete variable domain is KAGVTQTPRYLIKTRGQQVTLSCSPISGHRSVSWYQQTPGQGLQFLFEYFSETQRNKGNFPGRFSGRQFSNSRSEMNVSTLELGDSALYLCASSLASGNTDTQYFGPGTRLTVL.

The chain links TRBV4-1 to TRBJ2-1; tentative D call: TRBD2 (5 bases). CDR3 length equals 14 residues. Germline V lookup: CDR1 MGHRA, CDR2 YSYEKL. The V end lost 3 bases, the J end lost 10 bases, and 16 bases lay between the germline ends. The CDR3 is CASSQVPLASEQFF. The CDR3 nucleotides read TGCGCCAGCAGCCAGGTCCCCTTAGCGTCAGAGCAGTTCTTC.

The chain combines TRBV11-2 with TRBJ2-7; D may be TRBD1 (5 bases). The CDR3 length is 12 residues. Trimming pared 1 base from V and 8 bases from J, leaving 9 bases between. Looked up from germline, CDR1 is SGHAT and CDR2 is FQNNGV. CDR3 sequence reads: CASSLAGQKQYF. The CDR3 region has the DNA TGTGCCAGCAGCTTAGCAGGGCAGAAGCAGTACTTC.